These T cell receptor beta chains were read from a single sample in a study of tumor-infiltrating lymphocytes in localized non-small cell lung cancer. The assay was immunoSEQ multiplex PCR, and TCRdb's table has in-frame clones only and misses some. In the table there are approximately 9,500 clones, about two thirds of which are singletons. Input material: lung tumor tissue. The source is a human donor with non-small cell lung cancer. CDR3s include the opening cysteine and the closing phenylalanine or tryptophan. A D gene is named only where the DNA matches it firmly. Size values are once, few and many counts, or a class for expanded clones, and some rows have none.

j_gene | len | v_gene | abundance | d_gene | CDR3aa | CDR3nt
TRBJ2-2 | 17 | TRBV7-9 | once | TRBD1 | CASSLVFGQGNLGELFF | TGTGCCAGCAGCTTAGTGTTCGGACAGGGTAATCTCGGGGAGCTGTTTTTT
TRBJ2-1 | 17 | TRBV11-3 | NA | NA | CASAAGSIPGAYNEQFF | TGTGCCAGCGCGGCGGGGAGTATCCCGGGGGCTTACAATGAGCAGTTCTTC
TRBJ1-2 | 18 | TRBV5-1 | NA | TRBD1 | CASSTWAGTGHVSYGYTF | TGCGCCAGCAGCACTTGGGCCGGGACAGGGCATGTAAGCTATGGCTACACCTTC
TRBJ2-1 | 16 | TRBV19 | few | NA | CASSISHDSSYNEQFF | TGTGCCAGTAGTATCAGTCACGATAGCTCCTACAATGAGCAGTTCTTC
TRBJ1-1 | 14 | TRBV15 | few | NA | CATSREEVMGEAFF | TGTGCCACCAGCAGAGAAGAGGTAATGGGTGAAGCTTTCTTT
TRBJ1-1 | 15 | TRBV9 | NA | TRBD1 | CASSPQGGTNTEAFF | TGTGCCAGCAGCCCCCAGGGGGGTACGAACACTGAAGCTTTCTTT
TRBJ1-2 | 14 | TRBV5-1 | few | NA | CASSPDRGNYGYTF | TGCGCCAGCAGCCCAGATAGGGGTAACTATGGCTACACCTTC
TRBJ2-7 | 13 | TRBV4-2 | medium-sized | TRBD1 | CASSRGTGNEQYF | TGTGCCAGCAGCCGCGGGACAGGGAACGAGCAGTACTTC
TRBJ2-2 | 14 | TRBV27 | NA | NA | CASSLIPNTGELFF | TGTGCCAGCAGTTTAATTCCCAACACCGGGGAGCTGTTTTTT
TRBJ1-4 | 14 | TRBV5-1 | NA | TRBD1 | CASSLGTGSEKLFF | TGCGCCAGCAGCTTGGGGACAGGATCCGAAAAACTGTTTTTT
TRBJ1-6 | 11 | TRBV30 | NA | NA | CAWRRRSPLHF | TGTGCCTGGAGGAGGCGATCACCCCTCCACTTT
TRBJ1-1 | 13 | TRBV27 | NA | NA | CASSLDIDRKAFF | TGTGCCAGCAGTCTTGACATAGACCGCAAAGCTTTCTTT
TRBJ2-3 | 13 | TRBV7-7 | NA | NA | CASSLAEADTQYF | TGTGCCAGCAGCTTAGCAGAGGCGGATACGCAGTATTTT
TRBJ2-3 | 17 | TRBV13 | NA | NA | CASSPRTDGGSTDTQYF | TGTGCCAGCAGCCCTCGGACGGATGGCGGGTCCACAGATACGCAGTATTTT
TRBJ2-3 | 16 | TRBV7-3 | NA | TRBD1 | CASSRGTGSSTDTQYF | TGTGCCAGCAGCAGAGGGACAGGGTCGAGCACAGATACGCAGTATTTT
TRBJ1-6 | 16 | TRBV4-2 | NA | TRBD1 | CASSQDRDRANSPLHF | TGTGCCAGCAGCCAAGATCGGGACAGGGCTAATTCACCCCTCCACTTT
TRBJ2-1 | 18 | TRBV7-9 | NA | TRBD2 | CASSLGTSGRGAYNEQFF | TGTGCCAGCAGCTTAGGAACTAGCGGGAGGGGAGCCTACAATGAGCAGTTCTTC
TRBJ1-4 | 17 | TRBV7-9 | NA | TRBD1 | CASSRKGQGATNEKLFF | TGTGCCAGCAGCCGAAAGGGGCAGGGGGCAACTAATGAAAAACTGTTTTTT
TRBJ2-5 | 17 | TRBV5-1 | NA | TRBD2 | CASSLFPGMGGEETQYF | TGCGCCAGCAGCTTGTTCCCGGGGATGGGAGGGGAAGAGACCCAGTACTTC
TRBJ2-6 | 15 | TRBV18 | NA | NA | CASSPPSSGANVLTF | TGTGCCAGCTCACCACCGAGCTCTGGGGCCAACGTCCTGACTTTC
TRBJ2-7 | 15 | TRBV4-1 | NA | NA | CASSQAPPSSYEQYF | TGCGCCAGCAGCCAAGCCCCCCCCAGCTCCTACGAGCAGTACTTC
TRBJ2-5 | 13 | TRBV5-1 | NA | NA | CASSLAIRETQYF | TGCGCCAGCAGCTTGGCGATAAGAGAGACCCAGTACTTC
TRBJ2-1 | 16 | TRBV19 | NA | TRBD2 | CASRTKTSGGYNEQFF | TGTGCCAGTAGAACAAAAACTAGCGGGGGCTACAATGAGCAGTTCTTC
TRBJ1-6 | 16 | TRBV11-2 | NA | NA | CASSFGWARYNSPLHF | TGTGCCAGCAGCTTCGGCTGGGCCCGCTATAATTCACCCCTCCACTTT
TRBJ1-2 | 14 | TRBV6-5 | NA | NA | CASSYKGGQQGYTF | TGTGCCAGCAGTTACAAAGGGGGGCAACAAGGCTACACCTTC
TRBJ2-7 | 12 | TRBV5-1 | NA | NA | CASSLWGDEQYF | TGCGCCAGCAGCTTGTGGGGGGACGAGCAGTACTTC
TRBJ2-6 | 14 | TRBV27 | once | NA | CASSQETGANVLTF | TGTGCCAGCAGTCAAGAAACTGGGGCCAACGTCCTGACTTTC
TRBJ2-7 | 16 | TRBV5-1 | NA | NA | CASSLGHRDLLYEQYF | TGCGCCAGCAGCTTGGGCCATCGCGACCTCCTCTACGAGCAGTACTTC
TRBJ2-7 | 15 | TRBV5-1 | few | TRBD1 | CASSLAGQEFYEQYF | TGCGCCAGCAGCTTGGCGGGACAGGAGTTCTACGAGCAGTACTTC
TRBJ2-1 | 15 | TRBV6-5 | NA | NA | CASSPHGSSYNEQFF | TGTGCCAGCAGTCCCCACGGGAGCTCCTACAATGAGCAGTTCTTC
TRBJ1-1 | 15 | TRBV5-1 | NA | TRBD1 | CASSLAGQGWTEAFF | TGCGCCAGCAGCTTGGCCGGACAGGGGTGGACTGAAGCTTTCTTT
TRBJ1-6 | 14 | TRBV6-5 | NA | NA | CASRTTDVGSPLHF | TGTGCCAGCCGAACTACGGATGTTGGGTCACCCCTCCACTTT
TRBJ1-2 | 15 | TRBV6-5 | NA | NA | CASRLRRQRDYGYTF | TGTGCCAGCAGATTACGGCGACAGAGGGACTATGGCTACACCTTC
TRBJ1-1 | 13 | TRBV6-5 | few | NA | CASSYPGGTEAFF | TGTGCCAGCTCCTACCCGGGGGGGACTGAAGCTTTCTTT
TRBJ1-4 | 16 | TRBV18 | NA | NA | CASSRTGTSANEKLFF | TGTGCCAGCTCACGTACCGGGACCTCGGCTAATGAAAAACTGTTTTTT
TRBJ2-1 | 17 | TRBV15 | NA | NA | CATSRGLGASSYNEQFF | TGTGCCACCAGCAGGGGATTGGGGGCTAGCTCCTACAATGAGCAGTTCTTC
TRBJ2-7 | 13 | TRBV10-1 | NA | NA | CASSEQGSHEQYF | TGCGCCAGCAGCGAACAGGGCAGTCACGAGCAGTACTTC
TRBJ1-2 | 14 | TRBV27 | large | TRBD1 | CASRTQGANYGYTF | TGTGCCAGCAGAACACAGGGGGCTAACTATGGCTACACCTTC
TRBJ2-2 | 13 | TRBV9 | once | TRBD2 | CASMGSGGGELFF | TGTGCCAGCATGGGGAGCGGGGGCGGGGAGCTGTTTTTT
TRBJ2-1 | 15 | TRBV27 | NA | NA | CASSFEGPRYNEQFF | TGTGCCAGCAGTTTCGAGGGACCGAGATACAATGAGCAGTTCTTC
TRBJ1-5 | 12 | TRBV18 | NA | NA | CASSLGVQPQHF | TGTGCCAGCTCACTAGGGGTACAGCCCCAGCATTTT
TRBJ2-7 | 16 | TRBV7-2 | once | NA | CASSLVSGQSSYEQYF | TGTGCCAGCAGCTTAGTTTCCGGACAGTCGTCCTACGAGCAGTACTTC
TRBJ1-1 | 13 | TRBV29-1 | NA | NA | CSGRLGGSTEAFF | TGCAGCGGCCGACTGGGGGGTAGCACTGAAGCTTTCTTT
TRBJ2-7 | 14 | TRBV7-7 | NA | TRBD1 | CASSLGQGNYEQYF | TGTGCCAGCAGCTTGGGACAGGGCAATTACGAGCAGTACTTC
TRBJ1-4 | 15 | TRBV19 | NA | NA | CASTADRIEAEKLFF | TGTGCCAGTACCGCGGACAGAATTGAGGCTGAAAAACTGTTTTTT
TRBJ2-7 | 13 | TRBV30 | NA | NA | CAWSVVRAGEQYF | TGTGCCTGGAGTGTGGTCAGGGCGGGCGAGCAGTACTTC
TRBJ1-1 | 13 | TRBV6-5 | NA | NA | CASYGRMDTEAFF | TGTGCCAGCTATGGGCGGATGGATACTGAAGCTTTCTTT
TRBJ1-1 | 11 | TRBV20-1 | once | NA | CSFPGRTEAFF | TGCAGCTTCCCAGGGAGAACTGAAGCTTTCTTT
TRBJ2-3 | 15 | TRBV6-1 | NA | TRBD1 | CASSVSDRGTDTQYF | TGTGCCAGCAGTGTCTCGGACAGGGGTACAGATACGCAGTATTTT
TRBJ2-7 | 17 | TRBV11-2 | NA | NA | CASKLPGAATSSYEQYF | TGTGCCAGCAAGCTTCCCGGGGCCGCTACTAGCTCCTACGAGCAGTACTTC